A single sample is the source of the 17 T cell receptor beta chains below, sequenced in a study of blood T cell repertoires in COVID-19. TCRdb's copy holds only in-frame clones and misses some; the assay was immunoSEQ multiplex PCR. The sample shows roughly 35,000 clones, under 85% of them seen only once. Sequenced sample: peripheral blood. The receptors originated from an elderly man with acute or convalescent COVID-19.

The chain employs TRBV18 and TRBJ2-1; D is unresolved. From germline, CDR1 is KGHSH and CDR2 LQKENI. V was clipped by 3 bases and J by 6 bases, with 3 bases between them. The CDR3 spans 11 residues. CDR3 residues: CASSPRNEQFF. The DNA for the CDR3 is TGTGCCAGCTCACCCCGCAATGAGCAGTTCTTC.

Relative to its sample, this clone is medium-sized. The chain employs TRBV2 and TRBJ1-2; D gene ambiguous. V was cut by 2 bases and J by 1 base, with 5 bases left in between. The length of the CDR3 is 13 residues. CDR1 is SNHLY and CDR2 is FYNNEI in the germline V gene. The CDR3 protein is CASSEQDNYGYTF. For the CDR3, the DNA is TGTGCCAGCAGTGAACAGGATAACTATGGCTACACCTTC. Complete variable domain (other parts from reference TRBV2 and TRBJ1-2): EPEVTQTPSHQVTQMGQEVILRCVPISNHLYFYWYRQILGQKVEFLVSFYNNEISEKSEIFDDQFSVERPDGSNFTLKIRSTKLEDSAMYFCASSEQDNYGYTFGSGTRLTVV.

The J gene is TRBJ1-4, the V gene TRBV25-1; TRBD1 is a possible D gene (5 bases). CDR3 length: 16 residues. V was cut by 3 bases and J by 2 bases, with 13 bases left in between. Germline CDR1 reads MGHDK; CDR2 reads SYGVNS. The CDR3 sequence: CASSDPSGGTNEKLFF. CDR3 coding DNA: TGTGCCAGCAGTGATCCATCCGGGGGGACTAATGAAAAACTGTTTTTT.

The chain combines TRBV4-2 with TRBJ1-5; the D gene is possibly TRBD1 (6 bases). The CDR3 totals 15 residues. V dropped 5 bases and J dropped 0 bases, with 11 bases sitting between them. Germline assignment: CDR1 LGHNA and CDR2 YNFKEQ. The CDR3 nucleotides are TGTGCCAGCAGCTCCGAGGGGGATAGCAATCAGCCCCAGCATTTT. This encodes CASSSEGDSNQPQHF.

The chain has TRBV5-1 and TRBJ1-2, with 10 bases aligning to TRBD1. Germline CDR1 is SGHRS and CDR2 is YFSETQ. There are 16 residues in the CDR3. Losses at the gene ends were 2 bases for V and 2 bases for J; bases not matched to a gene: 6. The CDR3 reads CASSFGGQGKNYGYTF. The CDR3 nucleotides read TGCGCCAGCAGCTTTGGGGGACAGGGGAAAAACTATGGCTACACCTTC. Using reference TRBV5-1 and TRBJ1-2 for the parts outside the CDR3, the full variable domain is KAGVTQTPRYLIKTRGQQVTLSCSPISGHRSVSWYQQTPGQGLQFLFEYFSETQRNKGNFPGRFSGRQFSNSRSEMNVSTLELGDSALYLCASSFGGQGKNYGYTFGSGTRLTVV.

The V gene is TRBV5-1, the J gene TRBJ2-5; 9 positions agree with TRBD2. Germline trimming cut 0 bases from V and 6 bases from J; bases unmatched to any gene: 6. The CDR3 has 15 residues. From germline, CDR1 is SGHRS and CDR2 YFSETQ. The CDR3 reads CASSLVAGGEKTQYF. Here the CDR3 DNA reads TGCGCCAGCAGCTTGGTGGCGGGGGGGGAAAAGACCCAGTACTTC.

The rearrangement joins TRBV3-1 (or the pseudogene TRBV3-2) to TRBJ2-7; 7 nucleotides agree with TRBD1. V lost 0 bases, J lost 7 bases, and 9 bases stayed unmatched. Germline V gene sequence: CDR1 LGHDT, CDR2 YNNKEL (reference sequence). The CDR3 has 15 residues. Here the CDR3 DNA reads TGTGCCAGCAGCCAAGATCGGACGAGGGGGCAGGAGCAGTACTTC. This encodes CASSQDRTRGQEQYF.

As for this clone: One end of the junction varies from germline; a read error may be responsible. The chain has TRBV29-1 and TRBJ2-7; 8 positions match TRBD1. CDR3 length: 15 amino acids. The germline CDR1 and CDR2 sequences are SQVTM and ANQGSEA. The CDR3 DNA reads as TGCAGCGTCGAAGGGACAGGTGGCCAGGTTAACGAGCAGTACTTC. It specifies CSVEGTGGQVNEQYF.

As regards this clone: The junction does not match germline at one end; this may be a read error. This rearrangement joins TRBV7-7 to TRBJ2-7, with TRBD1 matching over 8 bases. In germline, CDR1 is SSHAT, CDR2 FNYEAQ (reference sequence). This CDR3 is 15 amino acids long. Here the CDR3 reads CASSLGDRGTYEQYF. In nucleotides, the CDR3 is TGTGCTAGCAGCTTAGGCGACAGGGGAACCTACGAGCAGTACTTC.

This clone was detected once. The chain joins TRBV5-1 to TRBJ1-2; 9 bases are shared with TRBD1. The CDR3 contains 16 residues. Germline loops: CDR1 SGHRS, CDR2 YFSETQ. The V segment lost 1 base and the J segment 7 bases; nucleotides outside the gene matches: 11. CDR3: CASSLKKGGQGIGYTF. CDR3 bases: TGCGCCAGCAGCTTGAAGAAGGGCGGACAGGGGATTGGCTACACCTTC.

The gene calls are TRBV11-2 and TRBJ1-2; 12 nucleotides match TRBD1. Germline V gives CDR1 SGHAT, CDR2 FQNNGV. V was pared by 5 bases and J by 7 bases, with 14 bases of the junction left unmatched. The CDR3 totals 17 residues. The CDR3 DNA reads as TGTGCCAGCAGCCAGAGTCCGGGACAGGGGGCGTCCGGTGGCTACACCTTC. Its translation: CASSQSPGQGASGGYTF.

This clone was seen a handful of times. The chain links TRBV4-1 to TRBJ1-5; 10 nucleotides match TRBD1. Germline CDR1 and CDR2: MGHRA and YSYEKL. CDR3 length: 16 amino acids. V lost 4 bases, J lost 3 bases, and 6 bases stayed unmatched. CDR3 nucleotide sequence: TGCGCCAGCAGCCTAACGGGACAGGGGATCAATCAGCCCCAGCATTTT. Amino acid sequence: CASSLTGQGINQPQHF.

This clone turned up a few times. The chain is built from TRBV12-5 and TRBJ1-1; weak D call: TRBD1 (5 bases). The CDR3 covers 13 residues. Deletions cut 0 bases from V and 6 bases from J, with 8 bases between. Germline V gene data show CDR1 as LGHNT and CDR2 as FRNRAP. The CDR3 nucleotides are TGTGCTAGTGGTTTGGTACGGGGGGCTGAAGCTTTCTTT. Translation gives CASGLVRGAEAFF.

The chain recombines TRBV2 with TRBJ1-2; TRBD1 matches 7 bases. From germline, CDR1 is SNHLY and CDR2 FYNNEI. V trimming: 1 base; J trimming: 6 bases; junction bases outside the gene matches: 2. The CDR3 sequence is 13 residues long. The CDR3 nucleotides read TGTGCCAGCAGTGAAGTCAGGGGGAATGGCTACACCTTC. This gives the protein CASSEVRGNGYTF.

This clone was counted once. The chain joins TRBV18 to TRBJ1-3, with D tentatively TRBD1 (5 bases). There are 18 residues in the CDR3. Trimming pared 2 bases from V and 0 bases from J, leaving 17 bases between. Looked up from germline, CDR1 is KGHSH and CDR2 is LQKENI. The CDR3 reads CASSPIQKTGGSGNTIYF. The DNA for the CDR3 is TGTGCCAGCTCACCAATACAGAAGACGGGGGGCTCTGGAAACACCATATATTTT.

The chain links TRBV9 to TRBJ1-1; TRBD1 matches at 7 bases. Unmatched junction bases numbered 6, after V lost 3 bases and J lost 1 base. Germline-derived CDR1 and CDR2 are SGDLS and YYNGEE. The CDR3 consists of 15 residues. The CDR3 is CASSAHQGGNTEAFF. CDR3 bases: TGTGCCAGCAGCGCGCATCAGGGGGGGAACACTGAAGCTTTCTTT.

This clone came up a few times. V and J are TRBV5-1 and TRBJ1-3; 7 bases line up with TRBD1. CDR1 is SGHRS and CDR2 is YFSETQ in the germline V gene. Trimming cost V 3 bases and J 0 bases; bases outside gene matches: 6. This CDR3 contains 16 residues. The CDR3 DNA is TGCGCCAGCAGCTACGGACAGGTACACTCTGGAAACACCATATATTTT. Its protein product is CASSYGQVHSGNTIYF.